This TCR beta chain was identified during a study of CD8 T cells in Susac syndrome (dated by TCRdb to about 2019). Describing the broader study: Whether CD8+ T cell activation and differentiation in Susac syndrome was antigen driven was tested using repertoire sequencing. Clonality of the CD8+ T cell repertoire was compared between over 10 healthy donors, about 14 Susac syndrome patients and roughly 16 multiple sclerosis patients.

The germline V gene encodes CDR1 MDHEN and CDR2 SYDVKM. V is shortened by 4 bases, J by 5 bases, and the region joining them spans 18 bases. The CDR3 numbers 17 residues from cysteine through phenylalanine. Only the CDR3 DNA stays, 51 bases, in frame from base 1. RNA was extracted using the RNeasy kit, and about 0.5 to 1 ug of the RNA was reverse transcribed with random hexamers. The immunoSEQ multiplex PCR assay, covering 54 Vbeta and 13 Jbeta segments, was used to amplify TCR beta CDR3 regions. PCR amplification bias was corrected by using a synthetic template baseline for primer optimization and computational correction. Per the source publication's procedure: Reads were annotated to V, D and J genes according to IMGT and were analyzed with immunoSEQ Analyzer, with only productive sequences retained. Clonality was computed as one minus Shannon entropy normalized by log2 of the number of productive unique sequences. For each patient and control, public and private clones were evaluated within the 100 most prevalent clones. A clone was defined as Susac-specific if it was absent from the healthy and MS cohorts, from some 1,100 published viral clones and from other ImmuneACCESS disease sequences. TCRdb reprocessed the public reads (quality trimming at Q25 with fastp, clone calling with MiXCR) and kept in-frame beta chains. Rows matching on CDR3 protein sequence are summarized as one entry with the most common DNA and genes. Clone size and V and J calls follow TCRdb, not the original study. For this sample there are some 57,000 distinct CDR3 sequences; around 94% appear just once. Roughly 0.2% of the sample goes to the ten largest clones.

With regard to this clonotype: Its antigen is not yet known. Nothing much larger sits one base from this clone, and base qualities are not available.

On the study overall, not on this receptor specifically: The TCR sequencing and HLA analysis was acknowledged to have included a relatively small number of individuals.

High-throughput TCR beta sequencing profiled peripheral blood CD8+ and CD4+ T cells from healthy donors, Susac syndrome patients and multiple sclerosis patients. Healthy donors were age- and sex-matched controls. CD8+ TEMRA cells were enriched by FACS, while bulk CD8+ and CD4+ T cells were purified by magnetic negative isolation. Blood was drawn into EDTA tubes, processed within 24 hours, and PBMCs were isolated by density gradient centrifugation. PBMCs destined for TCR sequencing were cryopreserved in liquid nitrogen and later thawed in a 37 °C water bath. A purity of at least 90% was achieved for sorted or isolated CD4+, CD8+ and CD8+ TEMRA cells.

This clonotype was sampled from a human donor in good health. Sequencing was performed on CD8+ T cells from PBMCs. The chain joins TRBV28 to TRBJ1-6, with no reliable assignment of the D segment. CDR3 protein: CASSSRGISPNNSPLHF. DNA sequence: TGTGCCAGCAGTTCCCGAGGAATCTCCCCCAATAATTCACCCCTCCACTTT.